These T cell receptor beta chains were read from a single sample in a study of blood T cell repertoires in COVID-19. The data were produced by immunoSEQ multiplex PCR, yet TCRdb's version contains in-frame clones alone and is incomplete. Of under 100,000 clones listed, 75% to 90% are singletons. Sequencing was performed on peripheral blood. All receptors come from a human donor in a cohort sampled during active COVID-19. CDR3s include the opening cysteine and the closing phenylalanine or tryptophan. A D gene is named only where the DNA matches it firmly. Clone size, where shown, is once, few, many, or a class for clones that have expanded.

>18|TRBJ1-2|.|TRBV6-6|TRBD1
TGTGCCAGCAGTCCTGATTGGGGACAGGGGGCCGCCACCTATGGCTACACCTTC
CASSPDWGQGAATYGYTF
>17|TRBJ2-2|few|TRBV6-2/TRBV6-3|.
TGTGCCAGCAGTTACTCGATACTAACCCTGAACACCGGGGAGCTGTTTTTT
CASSYSILTLNTGELFF
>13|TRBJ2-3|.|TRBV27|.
TGTGCCAGCAGTTCTATTAACACAGATACGCAGTATTTT
CASSSINTDTQYF
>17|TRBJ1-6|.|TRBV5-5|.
TGTGCCAGCAGCTTTGGCAGGGTCGAATCCTATAATTCACCCCTCCACTTT
CASSFGRVESYNSPLHF
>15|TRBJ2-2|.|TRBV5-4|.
TGTGCCAGCAGGTCCCGTTCTAGCGTCACCGGGGAGCTGTTTTTT
CASRSRSSVTGELFF
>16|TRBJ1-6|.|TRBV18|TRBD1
TGTGCCAGCTCACTACAGGGACAGGGAAACAATTCACCCCTCCACTTT
CASSLQGQGNNSPLHF
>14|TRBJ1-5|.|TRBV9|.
TGTGCCAGCAGCGTAGACGGAGGCAATCAGCCCCAGCATTTT
CASSVDGGNQPQHF
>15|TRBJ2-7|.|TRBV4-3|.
TGCGCCAGCAGCCAAGATTTCAGGGCCTCCTACGAGCAGTACTTC
CASSQDFRASYEQYF
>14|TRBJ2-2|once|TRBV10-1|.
TGCGCCAGCAGCACAGGGACGGCCACCGGGGAGCTGTTTTTT
CASSTGTATGELFF
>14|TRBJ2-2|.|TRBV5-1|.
TGCGCCAGCAGCGCAACAGTGAACACCGGGGAGCTGTTTTTT
CASSATVNTGELFF
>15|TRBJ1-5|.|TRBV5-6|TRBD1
TGTGCCAGCAGCCCCGGGACAGGGGAAGGACAGCCCCAGCATTTT
CASSPGTGEGQPQHF
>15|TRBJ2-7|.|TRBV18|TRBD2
TGTGCCAGCTCAGTAACTAGCGGGGGGGACTACGAGCAGTACTTC
CASSVTSGGDYEQYF
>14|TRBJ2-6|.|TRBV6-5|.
TGTGCCAGCAGGAGGCTCTCTGGGGCCAACGTCCTGACTTTC
CASRRLSGANVLTF
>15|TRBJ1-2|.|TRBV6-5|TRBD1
TGTGCCAGCAGTCAGAGGGCCTCCCCAGGGGGTGGCTACACCTTC
CASSQRASPGGGYTF
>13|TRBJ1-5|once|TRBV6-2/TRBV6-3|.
TGTGCCAGCAGTTACGGGGGGAACCAGCCCCAGCATTTT
CASSYGGNQPQHF
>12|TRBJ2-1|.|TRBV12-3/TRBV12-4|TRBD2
TGTACCAGCAATCGGGGGGTCAATGAGCAGTTCTTC
CTSNRGVNEQFF
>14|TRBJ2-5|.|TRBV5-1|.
TGCGCCAGCAGCGCCCGTGGACTTATTCACGACCAGTACTTC
CASSARGLIHDQYF
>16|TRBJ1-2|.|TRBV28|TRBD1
TGTGCCAGCAGCTCTCGGGGGACAGTAAGATATCGTGGCTACACCTTC
CASSSRGTVRYRGYTF
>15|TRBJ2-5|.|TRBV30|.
TGTGCCTGGAGTGTACTCAGAGGGCCCCAAGAGACCCAGTACTTC
CAWSVLRGPQETQYF
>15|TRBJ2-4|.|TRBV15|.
TGTGCCACCAGCGTCGACAGCTTAGCCAAAAACATTCAGTACTTC
CATSVDSLAKNIQYF
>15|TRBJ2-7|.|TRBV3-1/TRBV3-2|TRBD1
TGTGCCAGCAGCCAAGGGGACAGGGAGCTCGGCGAGCAGTACTTC
CASSQGDRELGEQYF
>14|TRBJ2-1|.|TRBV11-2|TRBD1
TGTGCCAGCGAGAAAGAGACAGGGGGCCCTGAGCAGTTCTTC
CASEKETGGPEQFF
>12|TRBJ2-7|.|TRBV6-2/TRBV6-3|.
TGTGCCAGCAGCCGCTACTCCTACGAGCAGTACTTC
CASSRYSYEQYF
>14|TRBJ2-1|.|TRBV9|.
TGTGCCAGCAGGCCCCTGAGCTCCTACAATGAGCAGTTCTTC
CASRPLSSYNEQFF
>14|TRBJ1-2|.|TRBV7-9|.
TGTGCCAGCAGCTCCCAGGGATTCTGGTACGGCTACACCTTC
CASSSQGFWYGYTF
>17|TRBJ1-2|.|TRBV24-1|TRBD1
TGTGCCACCAGTGCCCTACGGGACAGGGGCCACAACTATGGCTACACCTTC
CATSALRDRGHNYGYTF
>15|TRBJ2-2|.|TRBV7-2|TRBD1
TGTGCCAGCAGTTCGGGACAGGGAAACACCGGGGAGCTGTTTTTT
CASSSGQGNTGELFF
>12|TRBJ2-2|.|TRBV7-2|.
TGTGCCAGCAGCTCGTACACCGGGGAGCTGTTTTTT
CASSSYTGELFF
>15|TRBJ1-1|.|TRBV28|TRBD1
TGTGCCAGCAGTTTAGGGCCAGGGGGCGAGGTTGAAGCTTTCTTT
CASSLGPGGEVEAFF
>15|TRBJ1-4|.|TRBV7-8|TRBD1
TGTGCCAGCAGCTCAAACAGGGGGCGTAATGAAAAACTGTTTTTT
CASSSNRGRNEKLFF
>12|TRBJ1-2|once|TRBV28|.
TGTGCCAGCAGTAGAAGAGACTATGGCTACACCTTC
CASSRRDYGYTF
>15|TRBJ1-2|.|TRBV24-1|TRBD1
TGTGCCACCAGTGATCCCGGACAGGGGGGCTATGGCTACACCTTC
CATSDPGQGGYGYTF
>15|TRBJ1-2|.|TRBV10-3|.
TGTGCCATCAGTGAGGGGGGATCCGGAGGGATGGGCTACACCTTC
CAISEGGSGGMGYTF
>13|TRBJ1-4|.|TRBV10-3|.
TGTGCCATCAGTTCGGGGGGCGGTGAAAAACTGTTTTTT
CAISSGGGEKLFF
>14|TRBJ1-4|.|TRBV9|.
TGTGCCAGCAGCGTATTGGGCTCTAATGAAAAACTGTTTTTT
CASSVLGSNEKLFF
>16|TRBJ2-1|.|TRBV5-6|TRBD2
TGTGCCAGCAGCTCCGCACCGGGACTAGCCTTGAATGAGCAGTTCTTC
CASSSAPGLALNEQFF
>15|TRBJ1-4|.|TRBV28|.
TGTGCCAGCAGCCGCCGGGCAGGGCGAGTTGAAAAACTGTTTTTT
CASSRRAGRVEKLFF
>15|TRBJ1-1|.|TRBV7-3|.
TGTGCCAGCAGCTTAACGGGCAGCTCAAACACTGAAGCTTTCTTT
CASSLTGSSNTEAFF
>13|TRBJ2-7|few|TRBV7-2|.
TGTGCCAGCAGCTTAGTCGAACCCGGCGAGCAGTACTTC
CASSLVEPGEQYF
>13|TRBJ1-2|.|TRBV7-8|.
TGTGCCAGCAGTTGGAGGGGGGGCGCAAGCTACACCTTC
CASSWRGGASYTF
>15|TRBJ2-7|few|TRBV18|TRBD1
TGTGCCAGCTCACCATCCGGGACAGCCCACTACGAGCAGTACTTC
CASSPSGTAHYEQYF
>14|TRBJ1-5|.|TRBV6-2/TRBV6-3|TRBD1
TGTGCCAGCAGCCCTGGACAGGGGGCACGGCCCCAGCATTTT
CASSPGQGARPQHF
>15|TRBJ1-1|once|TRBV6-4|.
TGTGCCAGCAGTGACTCTGGGACAACGAACACTGAAGCTTTCTTT
CASSDSGTTNTEAFF
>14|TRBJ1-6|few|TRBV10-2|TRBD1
TGCGCCAGCAGGGCGGGACAGGGGAATTCACCCCTCCACTTT
CASRAGQGNSPLHF
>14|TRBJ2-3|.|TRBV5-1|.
TGCGCCACCGCGCCGGGAGCCGAGACAGATACGCAGTATTTT
CATAPGAETDTQYF
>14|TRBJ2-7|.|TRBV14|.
TGTGCCAGCAGCCAAGCAGGCGCCTCCTACGAGCAGTACTTC
CASSQAGASYEQYF
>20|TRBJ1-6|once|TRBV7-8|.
TGTGCCAGCAGCCTATCTTTAGCAATGGGACAACCCGGTGATAATTCACCCCTCCACTTT
CASSLSLAMGQPGDNSPLHF
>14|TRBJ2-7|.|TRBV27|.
TGTGCCAGCAGTGAAAGTTATTGGGCCCACGAGCAGTACTTC
CASSESYWAHEQYF
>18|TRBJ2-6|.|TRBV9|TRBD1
TGTGCCAGCAGCGTAGCGGGACAGGTGTCCTCTGGGGCCAACGTCCTGACTTTC
CASSVAGQVSSGANVLTF
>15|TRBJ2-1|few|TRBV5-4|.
TGTGCCAGCAGCTTGGGCGGGCAAATAAACAATGAGCAGTTCTTC
CASSLGGQINNEQFF
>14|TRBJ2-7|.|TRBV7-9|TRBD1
TGTGCCAGCAGCCCCCGGGACAGGAATTCCGAGCAGTACTTC
CASSPRDRNSEQYF
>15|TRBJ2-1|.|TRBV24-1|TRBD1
TGTGCCACCAGTGATCGCCCGGACAGGGGCAATGAGCAGTTCTTC
CATSDRPDRGNEQFF
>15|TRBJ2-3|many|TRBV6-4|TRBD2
TGTGCCAGCAGTCCCACAGCGGGGGCCCCAGATACGCAGTATTTT
CASSPTAGAPDTQYF
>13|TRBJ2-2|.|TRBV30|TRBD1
TGTGCCTGGAGACAGGGGATCACCGGGGAGCTGTTTTTT
CAWRQGITGELFF
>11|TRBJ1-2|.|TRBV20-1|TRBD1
TGCAGTGCTTTCGACAGGGTAGGCTACACCTTC
CSAFDRVGYTF
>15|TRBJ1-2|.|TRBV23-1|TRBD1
TGCGCCAGCAGTCAATCGCCAGGGGGATACTATGGCTACACCTTC
CASSQSPGGYYGYTF
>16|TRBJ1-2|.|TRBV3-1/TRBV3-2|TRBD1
TGTGCCAGCAGCCGAACGACAGGGCGCTTGTCCTATGGCTACACCTTC
CASSRTTGRLSYGYTF